This TCR beta chain was recorded in a study of T-cell memory formation after mild COVID-19. The CDR3 spans 15 residues. V gave up 1 base and J gave up 1 base, with 9 bases separating them. Germline V gene data show CDR1 as SEHNR and CDR2 as FQNEAQ (reference sequence). TCRdb re-derived calls from the 5' RACE reads in MiXCR, one entry per CDR3 protein. This table holds about 470,000 distinct CDR3 sequences, around 25% found once. The sequencing input was PBMCs or a T cell subset sorted from them (not recorded which). The chain employs TRBV7-9 and TRBJ2-3, with D possibly being TRBD1 (6 bases). This sequence was found in an adult woman who had mild COVID-19 (a few samples of this study predate the infection). Cell type and time point are not known. The CDR3 DNA reads as TGTGCCAGCAGCTTAGGGGGACACCGCACAGATACGCAGTATTTT. It encodes CASSLGGHRTDTQYF.